This T cell receptor beta chain was sequenced during a study of blood T cell repertoires in COVID-19. The wider study: COVID-19 samples, acute and convalescent, were from the United States, Italy and Spain. Sample material is recorded as cDNA or gDNA derived from T cells, B-cell-depleted T cells, or PBMCs.

Exposed enrollees had met someone with a PCR-confirmed or clinician-diagnosed COVID-19 case at some point within the 2 weeks before study entry. Assay used: immunoSEQ multiplex PCR; TCRdb lists only in-frame clones, some missing. The table shows more than 250,000 clones, with 80% to 85% occurring only once. Material for sequencing was PBMCs or T cells enriched from blood (not recorded which). This TCR came from a man aged 35 to 55 who had been exposed to COVID-19.

The CDR3: CASSSDGRGNEQFF. CDR3 DNA sequence: TGTGCCAGCAGCTCGGACGGACGGGGGAATGAGCAGTTCTTC. The chain is built from TRBV11-3 and TRBJ2-1; D is possibly TRBD2 (6 bases). The V and J ends lost 4 bases and 7 bases respectively, with 14 bases between them. Germline loops: CDR1 SGHNT, CDR2 YENEEA. The length of the CDR3 is 14 residues.